Below, one T cell receptor (beta chain) is given with its context. Antigen: not known. Per germline, CDR1 MNHEY and CDR2 SVGAGI. This CDR3 is 14 amino acids long. With V trimmed by 6 bases and J by 2 bases, 4 bases remained unmatched. The data were obtained in a study of vaccination effects on CD4 cells after COVID-19. Study-level results: Infection- and vaccine-induced clones contracted markedly late after vaccination. Only a few convalescent patients and no early post-infection timepoints featured in the study.

Viral peptide pool expansion of antigen-specific CD4+ T cells preceded sequencing in the ViraFEST assay. At the end of over 8 days of culture, CD4+ T cells were isolated. All vaccine recipients tested negative for nucleocapsid antibodies and had never contracted SARS-CoV-2 infection. The data were produced by immunoSEQ multiplex PCR, yet TCRdb's version contains in-frame clones alone and is incomplete. This table has 50,000 to 65,000 clones, roughly 79% appearing once. V and J are TRBV6-5 and TRBJ2-3, with 8 bases matching TRBD1. The receptor was isolated from a human donor who received a COVID-19 vaccine. The source material was CD4+ T cells from PBMCs cultured with HCoV-OC43 spike peptides, sampled before COVID-19 vaccination. Stated subset: HCoV-OC43 spike overlapping peptide pool stimulation. CDR3 sequence reads: CASRPGGYTDTQYF. The CDR3 coding sequence is TGTGCCAGCAGGCCAGGGGGCTACACAGATACGCAGTATTTT.